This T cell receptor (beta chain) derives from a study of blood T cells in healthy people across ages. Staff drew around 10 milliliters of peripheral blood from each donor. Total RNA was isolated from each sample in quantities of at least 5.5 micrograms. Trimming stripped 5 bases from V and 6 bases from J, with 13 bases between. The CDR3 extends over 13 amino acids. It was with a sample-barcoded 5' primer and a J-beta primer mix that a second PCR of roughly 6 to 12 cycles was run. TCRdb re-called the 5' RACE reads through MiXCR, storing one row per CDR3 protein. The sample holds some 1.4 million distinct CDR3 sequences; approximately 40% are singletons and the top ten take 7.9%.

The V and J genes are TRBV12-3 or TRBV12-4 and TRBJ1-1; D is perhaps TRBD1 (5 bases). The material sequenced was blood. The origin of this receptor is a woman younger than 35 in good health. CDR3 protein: CASSTLRDAEAFF. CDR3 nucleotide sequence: TGTGCCAGCAGTACCCTTAGGGACGCTGAAGCTTTCTTT.